Listed here are 4 T cell receptor beta chains from one sample, sequenced in a study of low-dose radiotherapy and immunotherapy resistance in tumors. Alpha and beta chains were covered, as first-strand cDNA relied on TRAV- and TRBV-specific primers. A constant-region primer paired with the V-primer adapter amplified TCRs over approximately 19 PCR cycles. TCRdb independently ran MiXCR on the reads; one entry per CDR3 protein. The repertoire holds tens of thousands of distinct CDR3 sequences, with more than 25% as singletons. The time point here: before trial treatment. The source material was PBMCs, sampled before treatment. These receptors all stem from a female donor with ovarian cancer.

This clonotype was recorded many times. The chain carries TRBV27 and TRBJ2-6; 10 bases fit TRBD1. This CDR3 comprises 16 residues. J lost 6 bases, V lost 1 base, and 3 bases had no gene match. Per the germline V gene, CDR1 is MNHEY and CDR2 is SMNVEV (reference sequence). The CDR3 nucleotides are TGTGCCAGCAGTTTATTCGGGACAGGGGCGGCCAACGTCCTGACTTTC. It codes for CASSLFGTGAANVLTF.

The table lists this clonotype with a count of one. V is TRBV11-1 and J is TRBJ2-1, with TRBD2 as a possible D gene (6 bases). Germline V CDR1 and CDR2: SGHAT, FQDESV (reference sequence). The CDR3 has 16 residues. Deletions cut 1 base from V and 11 bases from J, with 21 bases between. The CDR3 nucleotides read TGTGCCAGCAGCTTAGACGGGAGCTCCTACAATGAGCAGCAGTTCTTC. This gives the protein CASSLDGSSYNEQQFF.

This clonotype came up many times. This chain links TRBV7-9 with TRBJ1-3, with unresolved D. CDR3 size: 15 residues. CDR1 is SEHNR, CDR2 FQNEAQ, per germline (reference sequence). The V end was cut by 8 bases, the J end by 3 bases, with 17 bases between. CDR3 region: CASLGSFLDGNTIYF. DNA of the CDR3: TGTGCCAGCCTCGGAAGCTTCCTAGATGGAAACACCATATATTTT.

This clonotype was counted at least ten times. This chain joins TRBV11-3 and TRBJ2-4, with 13 bases that match TRBD2. Unmatched junction bases numbered 8, after V lost 5 bases and J lost 10 bases. This CDR3 is 15 amino acids long. The V gene's germline CDR1 is SGHNT and CDR2 YENEEA. The chain's CDR3 is CASSPGTSGAGIQYF. For the CDR3, the DNA is TGTGCCAGCAGCCCCGGGACTAGCGGGGCCGGGATTCAGTACTTC. Full variable domain (rest looked up from reference TRBV11-3 and TRBJ2-4): EAGVVQSPRYKIIEKKQPVAFWCNPISGHNTLYWYLQNLGQGPELLIRYENEEAVDDSQLPKDRFSAERLKGVDSTLKIQPAELGDSAVYLCASSPGTSGAGIQYFGAGTRLSVL.